This T cell receptor beta chain emerged from a study of vaccination and CD4 T cells after COVID-19. The Oncomine TCR Beta short-read assay sequenced DNA from cultured CD4+ T cells. A single record per CDR3 protein comes from TCRdb applying MiXCR to the PCR reads. The repertoire holds thousands of distinct CDR3 sequences, with under 55% as singletons. Comment on this clonotype: The antigen remains undetermined.

Indicated treatment: approximately 9-day PBMC culture with coronavirus spike peptide pools or control peptides (ViraFEST assay). From the unexposed donor, CD4+ T cells were collected ahead of the COVID-19 pandemic (2011-2018). The V gene end was trimmed by 5 bases and the J gene end by 3 bases; junction bases not matched to a gene: 6. The germline CDR1 and CDR2 sequences are SGHVS and FNYEAQ. CDR3 length: 14 residues. The chain recombines TRBV7-6 with TRBJ2-7, with 8 bases identical to TRBD1. The TCR comes from a human donor in good health. Material: CD4+ T cells from blood, cultured in vitro. CDR3 in amino acids: CASSPTGERYEQYF. The CDR3 DNA sequence: TGTGCCAGCAGCCCGACAGGGGAGCGCTACGAGCAGTACTTC.